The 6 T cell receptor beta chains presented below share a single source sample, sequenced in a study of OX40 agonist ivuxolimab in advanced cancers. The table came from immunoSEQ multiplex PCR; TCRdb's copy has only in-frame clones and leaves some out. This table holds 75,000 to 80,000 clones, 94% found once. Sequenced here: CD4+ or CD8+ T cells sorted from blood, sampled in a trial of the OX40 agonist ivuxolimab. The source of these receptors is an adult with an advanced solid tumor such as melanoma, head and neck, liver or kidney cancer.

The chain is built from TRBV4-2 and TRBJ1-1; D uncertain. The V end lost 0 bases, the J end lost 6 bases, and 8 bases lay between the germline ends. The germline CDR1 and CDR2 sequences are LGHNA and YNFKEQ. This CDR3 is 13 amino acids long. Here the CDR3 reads CASSQDVRAEAFF. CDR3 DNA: TGTGCCAGCAGCCAAGATGTAAGGGCTGAAGCTTTCTTT.

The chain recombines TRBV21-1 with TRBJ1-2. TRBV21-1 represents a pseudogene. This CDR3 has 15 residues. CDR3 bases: TGTGCCAGCAGCAAAAACTGTCGGGCGTCCTATGGCTACACCTTC. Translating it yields CASSKNCRASYGYTF.

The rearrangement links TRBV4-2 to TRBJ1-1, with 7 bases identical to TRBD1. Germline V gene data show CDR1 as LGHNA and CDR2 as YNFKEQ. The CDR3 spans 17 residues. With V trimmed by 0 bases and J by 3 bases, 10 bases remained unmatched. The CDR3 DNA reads TGTGCCAGCAGCCAAGATTCACCTGCAGGGGGTTACACTGAAGCTTTCTTT. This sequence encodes CASSQDSPAGGYTEAFF.

The CDR3 region is CASSQDSRGTEAFF. The CDR3 bases are TGCGCCAGCAGCCAAGATAGCAGGGGCACTGAAGCTTTCTTT. The chain employs TRBV4-3 and TRBJ1-1, with D perhaps matching TRBD1 (6 bases). V was trimmed by 0 bases and J by 4 bases, leaving 9 bases between them. Germline CDR1 reads LGHNA; CDR2 reads YSLEER. This CDR3 contains 14 residues.

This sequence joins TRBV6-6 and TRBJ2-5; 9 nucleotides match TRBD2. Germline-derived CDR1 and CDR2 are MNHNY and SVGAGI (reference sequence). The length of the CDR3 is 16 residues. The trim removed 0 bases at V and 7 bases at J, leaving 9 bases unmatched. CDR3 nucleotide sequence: TGTGCCAGCAGTTACTCTAGCGGGGGAAATCGAGGGACCCAGTACTTC. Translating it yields CASSYSSGGNRGTQYF.

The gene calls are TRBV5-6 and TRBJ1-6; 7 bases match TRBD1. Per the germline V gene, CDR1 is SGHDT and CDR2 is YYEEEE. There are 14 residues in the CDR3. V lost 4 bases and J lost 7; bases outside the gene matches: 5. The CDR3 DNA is TGTGCCAGCAGCCGGGACAGTTGGAATTCACCCCTCCACTTT. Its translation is CASSRDSWNSPLHF.